This T cell receptor beta chain appears in the sequencing data of a study of cytomegalovirus exposure and HLA in healthy donors (dated by TCRdb to about 2017). Context from the whole study: In an earlier analysis of about 560 of the donors, 250 to 350 Gb of sequence data and some 120 million unique TCR beta sequences from 150 million to 200 million T cells were reported. Around 320 gigabases of sequencing data and some 85 million unique TCR sequences were included in an early release covering about 700 HLA-typed donors. Of the roughly 400 genotyped donors, about 80% fell in the genetic ancestry cluster associated with self-reported Caucasian donors. The study was designed to test whether signatures of past pathogen exposure could be identified by cataloging public T cell receptors. The study used immunosequencing to profile the T cell repertoires of hundreds of subjects and linked those repertoires to cytomegalovirus serostatus. A separate validation cohort of over a hundred different subjects was used in addition to the approximately 700-subject first cohort. To predict cytomegalovirus infection status, the study combined high-throughput TCR immunosequencing, statistical association of individual TCRs with disease status, and machine learning. In a later analysis, previously published TCR beta repertoires from some 640 donors were re-analyzed and high-resolution HLA genotyping was added so that TCR occurrence patterns could be studied. Rather than using new phenotypic data, the later analysis identified candidate immune exposures from TCR beta sequences and from how often those sequences occurred across donors. To decide whether each TCR beta V gene segment behaved as functional or pseudogenic, an earlier analysis of 587 of the donors relied on high-throughput TCR beta sequencing. Donor age, sex, ethnicity and CMV serostatus were compiled alongside the repertoire data. In a later genetic analysis, genome-wide SNP genotypes for about 55% of the roughly 700 donors were used, and that subset was treated as a discovery cohort. All discovery cohort repertoires had been generated on a single sequencing platform. HLA typing covered class I and class II loci at four-digit resolution. The number of typed donors differed by locus: about 620-630 for A, B, C, DRB1 and DQB1; some 500 for DQA1; 600 to 610 for DPA1; and about 450 for DPB1. Because of strong linkage in the cohort, 5 or 6 DR-DQ haplotypes were treated as single units for association and clustering. Among a few hundred genotyped donors of the cohort, an average of around 240,000 unique TCR beta nucleotide sequences were sequenced per donor, roughly 20% of them non-productive. What the work shows at the level of the full study, not this receptor alone: A few of the identified cytomegalovirus-associated TCR beta chains were confirmed in vitro to be specific for cytomegalovirus antigens. The only immune exposure information available for the cohort was CMV serostatus. A later analysis found that most CMV-associated TCR beta chains appeared HLA-restricted, with HLA associations seemingly driven largely by CMV exposure. In a later analysis, HLA-associated TCR beta chains were found to be more clonally expanded and to have lower generation probabilities than equally common non-associated chains. The authors suggested that the approach could potentially be extended to other disease states and immunological phenotypes. Because HLA typing was unavailable for some donors at each locus, only the typed subset was used in association tests. In both the original and validation cohorts, the classifier was reported to diagnose cytomegalovirus status with high specificity and sensitivity. A later genetic analysis reported fewer N-insertions in productive TCRs among donors in an Asian-associated ancestry cluster than the approximately 670-donor mean. The study gave a list of about 170 TCR beta chains associated with cytomegalovirus. The sequencing pipeline was judged likely to have produced a cluster of highly shared sequence variants as a technical artifact. The earlier analysis of approximately 540 of the donors excluded some 16 rarely observed V segments, including chromosome 9 orphons, because counts were too low. A further reported finding was that TCR beta sequences accurately predicted the HLA-A and HLA-B alleles for most subjects in the first cohort. Presence/absence analyses assumed roughly uniform sequencing depth across donors, an assumption that may not hold. In an earlier analysis of 587 of the donors, most TCR beta V segments appeared in productive rearrangements about 87% or about 30% of the time, broadly matching IMGT annotations. Some IMGT-functional V segments, including TRBV6-2 and TRBV6-3, could not be distinguished by the 87-base-pair reads and were therefore excluded. Most TCR sequences were seen in very few donors, while some public TCRs were found in many individuals. An association between a missense DCLRE1C variant and V-gene and J-gene trimming of TCR beta chains was found in a later genetic analysis and replicated in an independent cohort. A later analysis associated roughly 17,000 TCR beta sequences with specific HLA alleles at a false discovery rate of 0.05. In a later analysis, the rate of TCR association differed among HLA loci, with DRB1 alleles having the most associated TCRs and HLA-C alleles having the fewest. The cohort was sequenced for TCR beta chains only, and without alpha or paired-chain data the features that could be detected were limited. When HLA alleles, especially DR and DQ, strongly co-occurred, attributing TCR associations to individual alleles was difficult. According to a later analysis, parvovirus B19, influenza, CMV and Epstein-Barr virus appeared linked to several top co-occurrence clusters. Linkage disequilibrium might explain the correlated functional status among segregating V segments, but an unknown experimental factor could not be ruled out.

The library was built by means of the immunoSEQ multiplex PCR assay. For the multiplex PCR, a mixture combining 60 forward primers for TCR Vbeta segments and 13 reverse primers for TCR Jbeta segments was used. The CDR3 region of rearranged TCR beta genes was amplified from genomic DNA with a multiplex PCR assay. On the Illumina HiSeq System, the amplified TCR beta libraries were sequenced as 87-base-pair reads. The authors' pipeline ran thus. A later analysis tallied tens of millions of unique TCR beta chains across the 700 or so repertoires, and around 10 million of those chains were shared by two or more donors. A nearest-neighbor algorithm error-corrected the raw reads and collapsed the reads into unique sequences, merging closely related sequences to remove PCR and sequencing errors. To assign V, D and J gene segments, CDR3 sequences were aligned to IMGT reference sequences. For a sequence to be retained, a match of at least six nucleotides was required to both a V gene segment and a J gene segment. A rearrangement counted as productive if the CDR3 had no stop codons and remained in frame with V and J, and every other rearrangement counted as non-productive. Following IMGT convention, CDR3 was defined as the stretch from the second conserved V-encoded cysteine up to the conserved J-encoded phenylalanine. The earlier analysis of approximately 500 of the donors excluded sequences that lacked an unambiguous match to a single V gene segment. In an earlier analysis of 450 to 700 of the donors, V segments were called functional above 56.7% productive rearrangements and were called segregating when the between-donor standard deviation exceeded 5%. A statistical classification framework was developed to diagnose cytomegalovirus status using the catalog of TCR beta chain sequences. In a later analysis, TCR nucleotide sequences were compared against IMGT/GENE-DB human TR gene sequences so that V and J genes could be assigned. A later analysis assigned CDR3 sequences and most-parsimonious VDJ recombination scenarios with the TCRdist pipeline. A later analysis defined each TCR beta chain by its CDR3 amino acid sequence plus V-gene family, and excluded reads lacking a unique V-gene family. In a later analysis, 450 to 600 highly shared, low-generation-probability nucleotide sequences were removed to address suspected cross-contamination and a sequencing artifact. For each public chain, a later analysis derived a clonal expansion index from normalized ranks of inferred template counts within each repertoire. Generation probabilities in a later analysis came from a VDJ recombination model fitted to out-of-frame rearrangements, and those results were checked against IGoR. A later analysis scored TCR-TCR, TCR-HLA and TCR-CMV co-occurrence with hypergeometric tests, applying a repertoire-size bias correction to TCR pairs. A later analysis estimated false discovery rates by permuting HLA or CMV assignments 20 times. In a later analysis, co-occurring TCRs were grouped using DBSCAN, and TCRdist sequence similarity was added for clustering within HLA-allele-positive subsets. Co-occurrence clustering excluded repertoires with fewer than 30,000 or more than 120,000 public chains, plus five with anomalous nucleotide sharing. TCRdb took this table from immuneACCESS and kept in-frame rearrangements with V and J called. Such tables lack part of the clones; where checked against another copy, unresolved V genes explain under half of the gap, and the rest is unexplained. The DNA gave D and trimming, while V, J and clone size come from that table. This sample gives 100,000 to 120,000 clones in total; about 86% of them show up just once. 1.5% to 2% of the sample is held by the ten biggest clonotypes.

Taken from the germline V gene, the CDR1 and CDR2 loops are SGHRS and YFSETQ. The CDR3 has 18 amino acids, counting the end cysteine and phenylalanine. The entry retains the CDR3 DNA only, 54 bases that are in frame from base 1. The V end gives up 4 bases and the J end 4 bases, leaving 20 bases in the junction not matched to a gene. A remark on this clone: Its antigen is still unknown. Base qualities were left out, and no much larger clone turns up one base away.

In total, 666 healthy bone marrow donors made up the cohort. At the time of sampling, every cohort member was nominally healthy, though immune exposures that went unrecorded were likely present. The donor tested CMV seronegative, placing the donor among the roughly 400 seronegative members of the cohort. A peripheral blood sample was collected from each donor, and TCR beta sequencing was performed on peripheral blood mononuclear cells. The Qiagen DNeasy Blood Extraction Kit was used to extract genomic DNA from the blood cell samples. Recombination joined TRBV5-1 with TRBJ2-7, with 7 bases matching TRBD1. The receptor comes from a man between 35 and 55 years old in good health and CMV-seronegative. Sample: PBMCs. The CDR3 protein is CASSLGTVSLPLEYEQYF. The sequenced DNA is TGCGCCAGCAGCCTCGGGACAGTCTCCCTACCCTTGGAGTACGAGCAGTACTTC.